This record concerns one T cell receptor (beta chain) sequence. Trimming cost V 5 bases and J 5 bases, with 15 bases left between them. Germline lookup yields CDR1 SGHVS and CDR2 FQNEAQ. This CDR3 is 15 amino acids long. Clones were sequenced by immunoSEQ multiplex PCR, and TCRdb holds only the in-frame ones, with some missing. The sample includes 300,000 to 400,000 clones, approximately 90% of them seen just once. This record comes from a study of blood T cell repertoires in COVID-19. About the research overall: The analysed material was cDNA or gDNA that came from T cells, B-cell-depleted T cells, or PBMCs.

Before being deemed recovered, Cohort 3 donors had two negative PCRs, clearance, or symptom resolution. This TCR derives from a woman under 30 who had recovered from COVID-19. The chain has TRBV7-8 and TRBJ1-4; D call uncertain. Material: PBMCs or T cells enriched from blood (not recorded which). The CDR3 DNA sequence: TGTGCCAGCAGCCTGTCAGGACGGGAAAATGAAAAACTGTTTTTT. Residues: CASSLSGRENEKLFF.